Reported below is one TCR beta chain. Its antigen is still unknown. The data derive from a study of T cell responses to AZD1222 COVID-19 vaccine. Study-level findings and limits: The donors showed a predominance of white British ancestry and of females, with possible underestimation of clonal diversity.

Assay used: immunoSEQ multiplex PCR; TCRdb lists only in-frame clones, some missing. Here the sample spans about 82,000 clones, 90% being singletons. Trimming pared 4 bases from V and 2 bases from J, leaving 15 bases between. The CDR3 is 15 amino acids. Germline lookup yields CDR1 MDHEN and CDR2 SYDVKM. The V call is TRBV28, the J call TRBJ2-7, with D possibly being TRBD2 (6 bases). This clonotype originated in an adult in good health. This material consisted of peripheral blood, taken on day 0 of AZD1222 vaccination. The CDR3 region has the DNA TGTGCCAGCAGTTCCCAGACTAGGTCGACCTACGAGCAGTACTTC. Amino acid sequence: CASSSQTRSTYEQYF.